The clone carrying this T cell receptor beta chain was recorded many times. These data are taken from a study of CD8 T cells in ankylosing spondylitis. The V and J ends lost 3 bases and 7 bases respectively, with 16 bases between them. The CDR3 runs 15 residues. TCRdb independently ran MiXCR on the 5' RACE reads; one entry per CDR3 protein. The top ten clones hold approximately 1.1% of a sample with 340,000 or so distinct CDR3 sequences, roughly 14% of them seen once. The gene calls are TRBV12-3 or TRBV12-4 and TRBJ1-5; possibly TRBD1 for D (5 bases). This receptor was taken from a male donor with ankylosing spondylitis or in good health (not recorded which). The sample consisted of blood, either unsorted or a sorted T cell fraction (not recorded which). The CDR3 DNA reads as TGTGCCAGCAGTTTGGAAGGGAGTGGGGCACAGCCCCAGCATTTT. Encoded protein: CASSLEGSGAQPQHF.